The 32 T cell receptor beta chains given below trace back to one sample, sequenced in a study of Graves' ophthalmopathy and Graves' hyperthyroidism. The TCR beta CDR3 regions underwent amplification from RNA transcripts. Second-round multiplex PCR came after a first-round RT-PCR that employed HTBI primers. One entry per CDR3 protein, called by TCRdb with MiXCR from the multiplex PCR reads. The table includes about 740,000 distinct CDR3 sequences, 40% detected once. Sequences were obtained from peripheral blood. All receptors come from an adult man with Graves' ophthalmopathy.

This rearrangement joins TRBV19 to TRBJ2-5; 13 bases are shared with TRBD2. Germline V gene sequence: CDR1 LNHDA, CDR2 SQIVND (reference sequence). CDR3 length: 16 residues. After removal of 3 bases from V and 4 bases from J, the junction contained 5 bases not matched to a gene. CDR3: CASSITSGRALETQYF. CDR3 DNA sequence: TGTGCCAGTAGTATTACTAGCGGGAGGGCCTTAGAGACCCAGTACTTC.

The genes are TRBV7-9 and TRBJ2-7; D is uncertain. The CDR3 extends over 14 amino acids. The V end was cut by 6 bases, the J end by 6 bases, with 18 bases between. Germline V gives CDR1 SEHNR, CDR2 FQNEAQ (reference sequence). The CDR3 is CASRSDVRRSEQYF. CDR3 coding DNA: TGTGCCAGCAGATCAGACGTCAGAAGATCCGAGCAGTACTTC.

In its sample, this clonotype was seen many times. The CDR3 DNA reads TGCAGCGTTGTCGAAGTAGCGGGTGAAGGGGAGCTGTTTTTT. Translation: CSVVEVAGEGELFF. This chain joins TRBV29-1 and TRBJ2-2; the match to TRBD2 covers 7 bases. The CDR3 length is 14 residues. V shed 4 bases and J 8 bases; nucleotides not matched to a gene: 10. Germline-derived CDR1 and CDR2 are SQVTM and ANQGSEA.

The rearrangement joins TRBV7-2 to TRBJ1-2; maybe TRBD1 (6 bases). The germline V gene encodes CDR1 SGHTA and CDR2 FQGNSA. Trimming pared 5 bases from V and 6 bases from J, leaving 10 bases between. This CDR3 is built from 12 residues. CDR3 bases: TGTGCCAGCAGCACCCGGACAGATGGCTACACCTTC. Translated: CASSTRTDGYTF.

This chain uses TRBV7-9 with TRBJ2-7, with 13 nucleotides matching TRBD2. Germline assignment: CDR1 SEHNR and CDR2 FQNEAQ (reference sequence). After removal of 4 bases from V and 1 base from J, the junction contained 4 bases not matched to a gene. This CDR3 is built from 16 residues. The DNA of the CDR3 is TGTGCCAGCAGCTCACCGACTAGCGGGAGGTCCTACGAGCAGTACTTC. Its protein product is CASSSPTSGRSYEQYF.

Ten or more counts support this clonotype. At one end the junction does not follow the germline gene, possibly because of a read error. This rearrangement joins TRBV5-1 to TRBJ2-5, with 8 bases matching TRBD1. The CDR3 contains 13 residues. CDR1 is SGHRS, CDR2 YFSETQ, per germline. CDR3 DNA: TGTGCTAGCAGTCTCGGACAGGGAGAGACCCAGTACTTC. Its translation: CASSLGQGETQYF.

There are a few counts of this clonotype. The chain combines TRBV5-1 with TRBJ2-7; TRBD1 matches 7 bases. V gave up 3 bases and J gave up 2 bases; unmatched junction bases: 5. The CDR3 covers 14 residues. Germline CDR1 and CDR2: SGHRS and YFSETQ. For the CDR3, the DNA is TGCGCCAGCAGCTCCCGGGACAGCCCCTACGAGCAGTACTTC. Protein product: CASSSRDSPYEQYF.

As to this clonotype: Without the conserved terminal phenylalanine or tryptophan, this CDR3 likely stems from a read error. This chain joins TRBV12-3 or TRBV12-4 and TRBJ2-5; D not resolved. Trimming left V 3 bases short and J 4 bases short, with 3 bases between. The CDR3 extends over 11 amino acids. The CDR3 DNA is TGTGCCAGCAGTTTGAGAGAGACCCAGTACCTC. This sequence encodes CASSLRETQYL.

This clonotype appeared many times. The chain uses TRBV20-1 and TRBJ2-5; D is unresolved. The CDR3 extends over 12 amino acids. Deletions cut 1 base from V and 5 bases from J, with 8 bases between. CDR1 DFQATT and CDR2 SNEGSKA come from the germline V gene (reference sequence). CDR3 residues: CSARVLLETQYF. The CDR3, as DNA: TGCAGTGCTAGAGTTCTACTGGAGACCCAGTACTTC.

This clonotype has ten or more counts. The chain recombines TRBV29-1 with TRBJ1-1; D not resolved. The CDR3 runs to 13 residues. Between the trimmed V and J ends, which lost 0 bases and 0 bases, there was a span of 5 bases. The germline gives CDR1 SQVTM, CDR2 ANQGSEA. CDR3 DNA sequence: TGCAGCGTTGAAGATCAGCTGAACACTGAAGCTTTCTTT. Encoded protein: CSVEDQLNTEAFF.

CDR3 residues: CASHRGGTEAFF. The CDR3 nucleotides are TGTGCCAGCCACAGGGGGGGGACAGAAGCTTTCTTT. The chain has TRBV7-9 and TRBJ1-1; TRBD1 aligns across 8 bases. The trim removed 8 bases at V and 8 bases at J, leaving 7 bases unmatched. The length of the CDR3 is 12 residues. The germline CDR1 and CDR2 sequences are SEHNR and FQNEAQ (reference sequence).

This clonotype was seen repeatedly, ten times or more. V usage is TRBV12-3 or TRBV12-4 and J usage is TRBJ1-2; tentatively, D is TRBD1 (5 bases). CDR3 length: 13 residues. Trimming cost V 3 bases and J 4 bases, with 9 bases left between them. DNA for the CDR3: TGTGCCAGCAGTTTCCCGGGGCTCTATGGCTACACCTTC. Protein: CASSFPGLYGYTF.

This chain links TRBV7-9 with TRBJ1-5; unclear D gene. Deletions cut 6 bases from V and 7 bases from J, with 13 bases between. The V gene's germline CDR1 is SEHNR and CDR2 FQNEAQ (reference sequence). CDR3 length: 13 residues. In DNA form, the CDR3 reads TGTGCCAGCAGGAGACCAGTGGTCCAGCCCCAGCATTTT. It codes for CASRRPVVQPQHF. The variable domain in full, with the rest retrieved from reference TRBV7-9 and TRBJ1-5, is DTGVSQNPRHKITKRGQNVTFRCDPISEHNRLYWYRQTLGQGPEFLTYFQNEAQLEKSRLLSDRFSAERPKGSFSTLEIQRTEQGDSAMYLCASRRPVVQPQHFGDGTRLSIL.

This clonotype occurred many times. The J gene is TRBJ2-7, the V gene TRBV19; 9 bases align to TRBD1. The CDR3 totals 14 residues. V lost 9 bases, J lost 4 bases, and 10 bases stayed unmatched. Looked up from germline, CDR1 is LNHDA and CDR2 is SQIVND (reference sequence). CDR3 protein: CASSGRDREYEQYF. DNA of the CDR3: TGTGCCAGCAGTGGCCGGGACAGGGAGTACGAGCAGTACTTC.

This clonotype was counted at least ten times. The rearrangement links TRBV29-1 to TRBJ1-1; weak D call: TRBD1 (5 bases). Looked up from germline, CDR1 is SQVTM and CDR2 is ANQGSEA. With 7 bases removed from V and 3 bases from J, the gap between germline ends came to 18 bases. The CDR3 totals 14 residues. The DNA for the CDR3 is TGCAGCGCCGGAGTCGGGGGGAGGGACACTGAAGCTTTCTTT. Translated, it gives CSAGVGGRDTEAFF.

This sequence joins TRBV10-3 and TRBJ1-6; 8 nucleotides line up with TRBD1. CDR3 size: 13 residues. Germline values: CDR1 ENHRY, CDR2 SYGVKD. Trimming removed 7 bases from V and 7 bases from J; junction bases left unmatched: 3. Written as DNA, the CDR3 is TGTGCCATCACGGACAGGGAGAATTCACCCCTCCACTTT. Amino acid sequence: CAITDRENSPLHF.

The chain is built from TRBV29-1 and TRBJ1-4; 10 nucleotides agree with TRBD1. Germline CDR1 SQVTM, CDR2 ANQGSEA. The trim removed 4 bases at V and 7 bases at J, leaving 12 bases unmatched. The CDR3 runs to 16 residues. The CDR3 region is CSVGGNPGTGAEKLFF. The CDR3 nucleotides read TGCAGCGTTGGAGGGAACCCCGGGACAGGGGCTGAAAAACTGTTTTTT.

This rearrangement joins TRBV19 to TRBJ1-2; a weak D match, TRBD1 (6 bases). CDR1 and CDR2 (germline): LNHDA, SQIVND (reference sequence). The CDR3 runs 15 residues. Trimming took 11 bases from V and 5 from J, leaving 24 bases between them. The CDR3 DNA reads as TGTGCCTGGAGTGGAGGGGGGGCCCGAGGGTATGGCTACACCTTC. Its translation: CAWSGGGARGYGYTF.

The chain combines TRBV11-1 with TRBJ2-3; 13 nucleotides match TRBD2. The V gene's germline CDR1 is SGHAT and CDR2 FQDESV (reference sequence). With 5 bases clipped from V and 3 bases from J, the junction kept 5 bases outside the gene matches. The CDR3 extends over 16 amino acids. CDR3 in amino acids: CASSPRLAGGTDTQYF. CDR3 in DNA: TGTGCCAGCAGCCCAAGACTAGCGGGAGGAACAGATACGCAGTATTTT.

In its sample, this clonotype was seen a few times. This chain joins TRBV5-1 and TRBJ2-6; a possible D gene is TRBD1 (5 bases). The CDR3 sequence is 17 residues long. Germline V gives CDR1 SGHRS, CDR2 YFSETQ. V was pared by 5 bases and J by 0 bases, with 15 bases between. The CDR3 coding sequence is TGCGCCAGCAGACCGCTTCAGGGTCCCTCTGGGGCCAACGTCCTGACTTTC. This codes for CASRPLQGPSGANVLTF.

The chain employs TRBV9 and TRBJ1-4; possible D gene TRBD1, 5 bases. The V end was cut by 5 bases, the J end by 0 bases, with 17 bases between. Germline loops: CDR1 SGDLS, CDR2 YYNGEE. The CDR3 is 17 amino acids. CDR3 protein: CASSDWGGEATNEKLFF. For the CDR3, the DNA is TGTGCCAGCAGTGATTGGGGAGGGGAGGCAACTAATGAAAAACTGTTTTTT.

V gene TRBV20-1 combines with J gene TRBJ2-2; either TRBD1 or TRBD2 may supply D (6 bases each). Germline CDR1 DFQATT, CDR2 SNEGSKA (reference sequence). The CDR3 extends over 13 amino acids. V gave up 5 bases and J gave up 5 bases, with 12 bases separating them. The DNA for the CDR3 is TGCAGTGCTCAGACTAGGGGGACCGGGGAGCTGTTTTTT. It yields the protein CSAQTRGTGELFF.

The chain carries TRBV20-1 and TRBJ2-7, with 13 positions matching TRBD2. This CDR3 is built from 14 residues. Trimming cost V 5 bases and J 6 bases; bases outside gene matches: 7. Germline V lookup: CDR1 DFQATT, CDR2 SNEGSKA (reference sequence). The CDR3 DNA is TGCAGTGCTCCTAGACTAGCGGGAGGTGTCGAGCAGTACTTC. Translating it yields CSAPRLAGGVEQYF.

The V gene is TRBV29-1, the J gene TRBJ1-1; 8 bases are a match to TRBD1. Germline-derived CDR1 and CDR2 are SQVTM and ANQGSEA. The CDR3 is made up of 14 amino acids. After removal of 8 bases from V and 2 bases from J, the junction contained 10 bases not matched to a gene. CDR3: CSHNLGQGNTEAFF. The CDR3 DNA sequence: TGCAGCCACAACTTAGGACAGGGCAACACTGAAGCTTTCTTT.

This clonotype has ten or more counts. The V gene is TRBV10-3, the J gene TRBJ1-6, with TRBD1 as a possible D gene (6 bases). The length of the CDR3 is 16 residues. V was pared by 0 bases and J by 3 bases, with 9 bases between. The germline gives CDR1 ENHRY, CDR2 SYGVKD. CDR3 region: CAISESGGLYNSPLHF. CDR3 DNA: TGTGCCATCAGTGAGTCCGGGGGGCTCTATAATTCACCCCTCCACTTT.

This clonotype was seen more than once but under ten times. The chain carries TRBV24-1 and TRBJ1-5, with a tentative D call TRBD1 (5 bases). The length of the CDR3 is 13 residues. The V gene's germline CDR1 is KGHDR and CDR2 SFDVKD. V lost 11 bases and J 6 bases, leaving 16 bases between the germline ends. CDR3 loop: CASSSQVSQPQHF. The CDR3 DNA reads as TGTGCCAGCAGCTCACAGGTTTCTCAGCCCCAGCATTTT.

This chain uses TRBV20-1 with TRBJ2-7; the match to TRBD1 covers 7 bases. Trimming at V came to 0 bases and at J to 2 bases, leaving 13 bases not matched to a gene. Per germline, CDR1 DFQATT and CDR2 SNEGSKA (reference sequence). The length of the CDR3 is 17 residues. CDR3 sequence reads: CSARDSSSTGDTYEQYF. CDR3 nucleotides: TGCAGTGCTAGAGATTCATCCTCCACAGGGGATACCTACGAGCAGTACTTC.

The chain joins TRBV2 to TRBJ1-1; 9 nucleotides agree with TRBD1. J lost 5 bases, V lost 8 bases, and 12 bases had no gene match. Germline CDR1 is SNHLY and CDR2 is FYNNEI. The CDR3 has 15 residues. The CDR3 sequence is CASSAVDRGLTEAFF. CDR3 bases: TGTGCCAGCTCCGCTGTTGACAGGGGGTTGACTGAAGCTTTCTTT. Full variable domain (remainder filled in from reference TRBV2 and TRBJ1-1): EPEVTQTPSHQVTQMGQEVILRCVPISNHLYFYWYRQILGQKVEFLVSFYNNEISEKSEIFDDQFSVERPDGSNFTLKIRSTKLEDSAMYFCASSAVDRGLTEAFFGQGTRLTVV.

This clonotype occurred many times. The chain carries TRBV5-8 and TRBJ1-3; D is possibly TRBD1 (6 bases). The CDR3 loop spans 13 amino acids. Looked up from germline, CDR1 is SGHTS and CDR2 is YDEGEE. The V end was cut by 6 bases, the J end by 3 bases, with 10 bases between. The CDR3 DNA reads as TGTGCCAGCAACAAACAGGGTGGAAACACCATATATTTT. Translated, it gives CASNKQGGNTIYF.

This clonotype was observed once. The V call is TRBV19, the J call TRBJ1-6; no firm D call. The CDR3 extends over 16 amino acids. Germline V gives CDR1 LNHDA, CDR2 SQIVND (reference sequence). The germline V and J ends were trimmed by 5 bases and 0 bases, with 11 bases remaining between them. The CDR3 loop is CASSPWESSYNSPLHF. The CDR3, as DNA: TGTGCCAGTAGTCCATGGGAGAGCTCCTATAATTCACCCCTCCACTTT.

This clonotype was seen more than once but under ten times. The chain combines TRBV5-1 with TRBJ1-2, with a weak D call TRBD1 (6 bases). The CDR3 totals 14 residues. Trimming shortened V by 3 bases and J by 4 bases, and 13 bases separated the two germline ends. CDR1 is SGHRS and CDR2 is YFSETQ in the germline V gene. The CDR3 sequence: CASSSRGEIYGYTF. DNA for the CDR3: TGCGCCAGCAGCTCGAGGGGGGAGATCTATGGCTACACCTTC.

This clonotype occurred a few times. The rearrangement uses TRBV5-4 and TRBJ2-5; 7 positions agree with TRBD2. The CDR3 runs 14 residues. Trimming cost V 1 base and J 5 bases; bases outside gene matches: 5. In germline, CDR1 is SGHNT, CDR2 YYREEE (reference sequence). CDR3 DNA sequence: TGTGCCAGCAGCTTGCCAGCGGGAAGGGAGACCCAGTACTTC. Its translation is CASSLPAGRETQYF.